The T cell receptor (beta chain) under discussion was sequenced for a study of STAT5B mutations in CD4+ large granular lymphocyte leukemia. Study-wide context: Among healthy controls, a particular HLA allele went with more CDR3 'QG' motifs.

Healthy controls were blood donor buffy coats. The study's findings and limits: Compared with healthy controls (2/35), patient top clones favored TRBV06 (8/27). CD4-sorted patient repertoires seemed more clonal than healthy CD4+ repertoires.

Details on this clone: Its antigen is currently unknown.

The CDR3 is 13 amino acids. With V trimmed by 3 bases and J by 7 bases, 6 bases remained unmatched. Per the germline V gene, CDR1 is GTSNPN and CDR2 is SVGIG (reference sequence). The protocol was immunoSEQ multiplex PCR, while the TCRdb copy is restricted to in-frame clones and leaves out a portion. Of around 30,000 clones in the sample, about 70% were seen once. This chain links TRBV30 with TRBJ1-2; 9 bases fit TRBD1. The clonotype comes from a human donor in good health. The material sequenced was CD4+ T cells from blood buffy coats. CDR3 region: CAWSLGDRAGYTF. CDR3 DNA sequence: TGTGCCTGGAGCCTAGGGGACAGGGCTGGCTACACCTTC.